This record concerns one T cell receptor (beta chain) sequence. Its antigen is not identified. The data originate from a study of cytomegalovirus exposure and HLA in healthy donors. Study results and limitations: Specific recognition of CMV antigens was confirmed in vitro for a few chains (all CMV-associated).

Primers for the PCR totalled 60 Vbeta and 13 Jbeta. Here immunoSEQ multiplex PCR was the method, and the copy in TCRdb shows in-frame clones only, minus some. The top ten hold around 1.5% of the sample, which has about 62,000 clones, around 87% seen once. Germline V gene lookup returns CDR1 SGHVS and CDR2 FNYEAQ. The CDR3 length is 14 residues. The ends were cut back, 5 bases at V and 6 bases at J, with 13 bases in the middle. The chain employs TRBV7-6 and TRBJ1-4, with D tentatively TRBD1 (6 bases). Material for sequencing was PBMCs. This TCR was recovered from a man aged 18 to 35 in good health and CMV-seronegative. In DNA, the CDR3 is TGTGCCAGCAGCCCAGGGGTGGTGGATGAAAAACTGTTTTTT. Its translation: CASSPGVVDEKLFF.